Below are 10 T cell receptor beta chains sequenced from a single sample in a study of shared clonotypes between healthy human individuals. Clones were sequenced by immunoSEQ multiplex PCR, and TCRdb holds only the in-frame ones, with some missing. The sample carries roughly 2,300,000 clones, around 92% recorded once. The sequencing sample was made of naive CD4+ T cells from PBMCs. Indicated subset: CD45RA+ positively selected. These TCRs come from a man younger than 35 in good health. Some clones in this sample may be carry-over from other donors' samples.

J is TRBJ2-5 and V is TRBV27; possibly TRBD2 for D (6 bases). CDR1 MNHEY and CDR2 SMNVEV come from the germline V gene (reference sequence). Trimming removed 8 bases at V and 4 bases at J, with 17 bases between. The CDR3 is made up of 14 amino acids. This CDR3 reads CASAPPGGRETQYF. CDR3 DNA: TGTGCCAGCGCCCCCCCTGGAGGGAGAGAGACCCAGTACTTC.

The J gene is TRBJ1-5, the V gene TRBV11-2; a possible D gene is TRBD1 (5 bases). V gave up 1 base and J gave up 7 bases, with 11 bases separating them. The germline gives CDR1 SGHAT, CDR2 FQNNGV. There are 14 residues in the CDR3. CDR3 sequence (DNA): TGTGCCAGCAGCTTAGGACGGGGGTGGCAGCCCCAGCATTTT. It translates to CASSLGRGWQPQHF.

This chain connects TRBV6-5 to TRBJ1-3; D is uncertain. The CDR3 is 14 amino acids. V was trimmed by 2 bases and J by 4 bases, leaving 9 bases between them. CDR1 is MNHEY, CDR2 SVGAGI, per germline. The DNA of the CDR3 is TGTGCCAGCAGTTACGAGGCAGGAGGAAACACCATATATTTT. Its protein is CASSYEAGGNTIYF.

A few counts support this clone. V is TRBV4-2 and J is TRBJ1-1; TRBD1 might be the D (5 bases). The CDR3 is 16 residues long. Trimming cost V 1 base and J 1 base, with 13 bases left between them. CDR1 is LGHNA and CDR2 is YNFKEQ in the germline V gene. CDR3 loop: CASSQVLREGNTEAFF. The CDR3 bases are TGTGCCAGCAGCCAAGTGCTCAGGGAGGGGAACACTGAAGCTTTCTTT.

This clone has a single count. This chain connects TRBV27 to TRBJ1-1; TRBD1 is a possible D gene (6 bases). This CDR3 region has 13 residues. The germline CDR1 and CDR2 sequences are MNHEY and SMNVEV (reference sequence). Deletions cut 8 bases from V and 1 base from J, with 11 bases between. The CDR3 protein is CASGRGRNTEAFF. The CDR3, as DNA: TGTGCCAGCGGCAGGGGAAGGAACACTGAAGCTTTCTTT.

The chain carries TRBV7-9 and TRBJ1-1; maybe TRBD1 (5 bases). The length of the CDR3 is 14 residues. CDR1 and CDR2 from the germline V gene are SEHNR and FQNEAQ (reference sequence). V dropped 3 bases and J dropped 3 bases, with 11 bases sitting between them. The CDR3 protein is CASSLGEVHTEAFF. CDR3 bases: TGTGCCAGCAGCTTGGGGGAGGTGCACACTGAAGCTTTCTTT. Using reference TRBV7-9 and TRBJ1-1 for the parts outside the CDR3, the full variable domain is DTGVSQNPRHKITKRGQNVTFRCDPISEHNRLYWYRQTLGQGPEFLTYFQNEAQLEKSRLLSDRFSAERPKGSFSTLEIQRTEQGDSAMYLCASSLGEVHTEAFFGQGTRLTVV.

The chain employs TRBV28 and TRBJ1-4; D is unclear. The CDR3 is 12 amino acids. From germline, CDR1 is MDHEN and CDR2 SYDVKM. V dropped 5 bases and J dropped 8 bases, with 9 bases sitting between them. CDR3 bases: TGTGCCAGCAGTGGGAATTACGAAAAACTGTTTTTT. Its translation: CASSGNYEKLFF. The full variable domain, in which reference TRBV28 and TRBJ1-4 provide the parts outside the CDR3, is DVKVTQSSRYLVKRTGEKVFLECVQDMDHENMFWYRQDPGLGLRLIYFSYDVKMKEKGDIPEGYSVSREKKERFSLILESASTNQTSMYLCASSGNYEKLFFGSGTQLSVL.

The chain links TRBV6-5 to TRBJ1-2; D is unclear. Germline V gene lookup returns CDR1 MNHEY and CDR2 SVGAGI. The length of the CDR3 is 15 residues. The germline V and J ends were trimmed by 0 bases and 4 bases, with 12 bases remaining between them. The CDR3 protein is CASSYSNFGSYGYTF. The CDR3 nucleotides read TGTGCCAGCAGTTACTCGAATTTCGGGTCCTATGGCTACACCTTC.

Here the CDR3 DNA reads TGTGCCAGCAGTCCCTCCGGGGCGCAGGCCTACGAGCAGTACTTC. Protein product: CASSPSGAQAYEQYF. The chain uses TRBV28 and TRBJ2-7; the D call may be TRBD1 or TRBD2 (5 bases each). The CDR3 loop spans 15 amino acids. V was trimmed by 5 bases and J by 2 bases, leaving 16 bases between them. The germline V gene encodes CDR1 MDHEN and CDR2 SYDVKM.

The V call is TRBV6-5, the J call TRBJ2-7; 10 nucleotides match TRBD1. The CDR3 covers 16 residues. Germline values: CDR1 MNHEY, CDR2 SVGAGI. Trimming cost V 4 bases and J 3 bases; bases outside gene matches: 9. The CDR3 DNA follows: TGTGCCAGCAGTTTATTGACCGGGACAGGGGACTACGAGCAGTACTTC. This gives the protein CASSLLTGTGDYEQYF.